The 27 T cell receptor beta chains in this list originate from one sample, sequenced in a study of shared clonotypes between healthy human individuals. The table came from immunoSEQ multiplex PCR; TCRdb's copy has only in-frame clones and leaves some out. The table has roughly 500,000 clones, over 75% seen once; the top ten hold roughly 13%. The sequencing input was PBMCs. The source of these receptors is a middle-aged woman in good health. Some clones in this sample may be carry-over from other donors' samples.

The chain is built from TRBV5-1 and TRBJ2-7; D possibly matches TRBD1 or TRBD2 (5 bases each). The V end was cut by 4 bases, the J end by 5 bases, with 10 bases between. This CDR3 is built from 12 residues. CDR1 and CDR2 (germline): SGHRS, YFSETQ. The CDR3 loop reads CASSGDPDEQYF. CDR3 nucleotide sequence: TGCGCCAGCAGCGGGGACCCTGACGAGCAGTACTTC. The variable domain in full, with the rest retrieved from reference TRBV5-1 and TRBJ2-7, is KAGVTQTPRYLIKTRGQQVTLSCSPISGHRSVSWYQQTPGQGLQFLFEYFSETQRNKGNFPGRFSGRQFSNSRSEMNVSTLELGDSALYLCASSGDPDEQYFGPGTRLTVT.

This chain uses TRBV18 with TRBJ1-4, with D perhaps matching TRBD1 (5 bases). Trimming took 2 bases from V and 8 from J, leaving 12 bases between them. The CDR3 runs 14 residues. Germline CDR1 and CDR2: KGHSH and LQKENI. CDR3 sequence reads: CASSPAGSKEKLFF. CDR3 nucleotide sequence: TGTGCCAGCTCACCAGCAGGGAGTAAGGAAAAACTGTTTTTT.

As for this clone: At one boundary the junction diverges from the germline segment, which might be a read error. The gene calls are TRBV30 and TRBJ1-5, with D possibly TRBD1 on 5 matching bases. Looked up from germline, CDR1 is GTSNPN and CDR2 is SVGIG (reference sequence). This CDR3 comprises 13 residues. The CDR3 nucleotides read TGTGTCTGGAGTGTCGGGGGGAATCAGCCCCAGCATTTT. Amino acids: CVWSVGGNQPQHF.

As to this clone: This likely stems from a read error, as it lies one base from a far larger clone. The same CDR3 also results from other DNA sequences found in this sample. This chain links TRBV2 with TRBJ1-1; no definite D call. Germline loops: CDR1 SNHLY, CDR2 FYNNEI. Trimming pared 8 bases from V and 0 bases from J, leaving 10 bases between. The CDR3 totals 13 residues. For the CDR3, the DNA is TGTGCCAGCCGGCAAGAGGTGAACACTGAAGCTTTCTTT. Translation gives CASRQEVNTEAFF.

The J gene is TRBJ2-1, the V gene TRBV5-1, with 7 bases that match TRBD2. CDR3 length equals 16 residues. Germline values: CDR1 SGHRS, CDR2 YFSETQ. The V segment lost 0 bases and the J segment 6 bases; nucleotides outside the gene matches: 9. Here the CDR3 DNA reads TGCGCCAGCAGCTTGGCCCAGGTGGGAGGGTTCAATGAGCAGTTCTTC. Translation: CASSLAQVGGFNEQFF.

A single count supports this clone. A single base separates this from a much larger clone, so it may be a read error. The V gene is TRBV7-6, the J gene TRBJ1-6; D not resolved. Germline V gene lookup returns CDR1 SGHVS and CDR2 FNYEAQ. V was pared by 0 bases and J by 10 bases, with 10 bases between. The CDR3 is 14 amino acids. The CDR3 nucleotides read TGTGCCAGCAGCTTAGCGCTAAGGAAGTCACCCCTCCACTTT. As protein: CASSLALRKSPLHF.

The chain carries TRBV2 and TRBJ2-7, with D hard to call. This CDR3 spans 10 amino acids. The V gene's germline CDR1 is SNHLY and CDR2 FYNNEI. Trimming removed 5 bases at V and 7 bases at J, with 6 bases between. The CDR3: CASSRREQYF. For the CDR3, the DNA is TGTGCCAGCAGTCGGCGGGAGCAGTACTTC.

Comments on this clone: A far larger clone differs by one base, so this is likely a read error. The chain links TRBV5-1 to TRBJ1-2; D is undetermined. The CDR3 loop spans 15 amino acids. Germline V gene data show CDR1 as SGHRS and CDR2 as YFSETQ. This chain's CDR3 is CASSPEGNRNYGYAF. In DNA form, the CDR3 reads TGCGCCAGCAGCCCGGAAGGAAACCGTAACTATGGCTACGCCTTC.

This chain uses TRBV7-9 with TRBJ2-5; 14 bases are shared with TRBD2. Germline V gene lookup returns CDR1 SEHNR and CDR2 FQNEAQ (reference sequence). The CDR3 contains 16 residues. The ends lost 8 bases at V and 4 bases at J; junction bases unmatched: 9. This chain's CDR3 is CASGRLAGGPRETQYF. DNA of the CDR3: TGTGCCAGCGGCCGACTAGCGGGAGGGCCTCGAGAGACCCAGTACTTC.

The V call is TRBV7-2, the J call TRBJ2-5; possible D gene TRBD2, 6 bases. There are 14 residues in the CDR3. V was clipped by 5 bases and J by 5 bases, with 15 bases between them. Germline values: CDR1 SGHTA, CDR2 FQGNSA. The CDR3 spells CASSPTGLRETQYF. In DNA, the CDR3 is TGTGCCAGCAGCCCTACCGGACTACGGGAGACCCAGTACTTC.

The chain couples TRBV5-1 to TRBJ2-7; possible D gene TRBD2, 6 bases. The V end lost 0 bases, the J end lost 3 bases, and 16 bases lay between the germline ends. Germline values: CDR1 SGHRS, CDR2 YFSETQ. The CDR3 runs to 16 residues. CDR3 residues: CASSLGAGMSYYEQYF. As DNA, the CDR3 is TGCGCCAGCAGCTTGGGCGCGGGGATGAGTTACTACGAGCAGTACTTC.

In this sample, this clone turned up a few times. A far more abundant clone sits one base away, making this likely a read error. The V gene is TRBV30, the J gene TRBJ2-2, with D tentatively TRBD2 (5 bases). CDR1 and CDR2 from the germline V gene are GTSNPN and SVGIG (reference sequence). The V end was cut by 2 bases, the J end by 8 bases, with 12 bases between. This CDR3 is built from 13 residues. The CDR3 spells CAWSIGEVGELFF. In DNA, the CDR3 is TGTGCCTGGAGTATCGGGGAAGTGGGGGAGCTGTTTTTT.

The V gene is TRBV5-1, the J gene TRBJ2-2; 14 nucleotides match TRBD2. V shed 1 base and J 4 bases; nucleotides not matched to a gene: 6. The germline V gene encodes CDR1 SGHRS and CDR2 YFSETQ. CDR3 length equals 18 residues. The CDR3 spells CASSLLGLAGAGTGELFF. CDR3 bases: TGCGCCAGCAGCTTGTTGGGACTAGCGGGAGCTGGCACCGGGGAGCTGTTTTTT.

Turning to this clone: A far larger clone lies a single base away; this is likely a read error. This specimen includes other DNA sequences encoding the same CDR3. The chain is built from TRBV2 and TRBJ2-2; D not certain. Trimming cost V 9 bases and J 3 bases, with 17 bases left between them. The CDR3 has 15 residues. CDR1 and CDR2 from the germline V gene are SNHLY and FYNNEI. Here the CDR3 DNA reads TGTGCCAGTAGTAATAAGTCCCCATACACCGGGGAGCTGTTTTTT. Translation: CASSNKSPYTGELFF.

V and J are TRBV9 and TRBJ2-1, with D maybe TRBD1 (5 bases). The length of the CDR3 is 14 residues. Germline V gives CDR1 SGDLS, CDR2 YYNGEE. V was shortened by 7 bases and J by 6 bases, with 17 bases between the two germline ends. This chain's CDR3 is CASQTGRASNEQFF. The CDR3 region has the DNA TGTGCCAGCCAGACGGGCAGGGCCTCCAATGAGCAGTTCTTC.

CDR3 residues: CASSSRTGRYQPQHF. In nucleotides, the CDR3 is TGTGCCAGCAGTTCCCGGACAGGGCGGTACCAGCCCCAGCATTTT. The genes are TRBV28 and TRBJ1-5; 8 bases align to TRBD1. CDR1 is MDHEN and CDR2 is SYDVKM in the germline V gene. The J segment lost 7 bases and the V segment lost 4 bases, leaving 9 bases of the junction unmatched. The CDR3 length is 15 residues.

This clone was seen ten or more times. V and J are TRBV19 and TRBJ2-1; D may be TRBD1 (5 bases). Trimming took 6 bases from V and 6 from J, leaving 21 bases between them. The CDR3 consists of 16 residues. From germline, CDR1 is LNHDA and CDR2 SQIVND (reference sequence). For the CDR3, the DNA is TGTGCCAGTAGATCTCTAGAGGCCCAGGGAACCAATGAGCAGTTCTTC. It is translated as CASRSLEAQGTNEQFF.

J is TRBJ1-2 and V is TRBV7-9; D might be TRBD1 (5 bases). The germline gives CDR1 SEHNR, CDR2 FQNEAQ (reference sequence). With 5 bases removed from V and 8 bases from J, the gap between germline ends came to 21 bases. This CDR3 comprises 15 residues. DNA of the CDR3: TGTGCCAGCAGCGGGGGTATGGGCAGTTCATGGGGCTACACCTTC. Its translation is CASSGGMGSSWGYTF.

V gene TRBV11-2 combines with J gene TRBJ2-3; D is uncertain. V lost 6 bases, J lost 1 base, and 17 bases lay in between. This CDR3 contains 16 residues. CDR1 and CDR2 from the germline V gene are SGHAT and FQNNGV. CDR3: CASREQGTVGTDTQYF. As DNA, the CDR3 is TGTGCCAGCAGGGAACAAGGCACGGTTGGCACAGATACGCAGTATTTT.

The chain joins TRBV5-1 to TRBJ2-7; the match to TRBD2 covers 9 bases. Germline loops: CDR1 SGHRS, CDR2 YFSETQ. CDR3 length equals 16 residues. V gave up 0 bases and J gave up 3 bases; unmatched junction bases: 7. CDR3 DNA sequence: TGCGCCAGCAGCTTGGGACTCGGGACTAGCATCTACGAGCAGTACTTC. Protein: CASSLGLGTSIYEQYF.

A word on this clone: This likely reflects a read error, since a far larger clone is one base away. V usage is TRBV4-1 and J usage is TRBJ1-4; 7 bases match TRBD1. The CDR3 is 16 amino acids. From germline, CDR1 is MGHRA and CDR2 YSYEKL. CDR3 in amino acids: CARSQPYRGTNEKLFF. The CDR3 coding sequence is TGCGCCAGAAGCCAACCTTACAGGGGCACTAATGAAAAACTGTTTTTT.

This clone was picked up a small number of times. V gene TRBV7-8 combines with J gene TRBJ2-2; D gene ambiguous. The CDR3 sequence is 12 residues long. Trimming removed 5 bases from V and 3 bases from J, with 4 bases in between. Germline CDR1 is SGHVS and CDR2 is FQNEAQ. CDR3 loop: CASSTHTGELFF. The CDR3, as DNA: TGTGCCAGCAGCACCCACACCGGGGAGCTGTTTTTT.

The V gene is TRBV7-9, the J gene TRBJ2-7; D remains unclear. V was shortened by 5 bases and J by 5 bases, with 13 bases between the two germline ends. This CDR3 spans 13 amino acids. Per the germline V gene, CDR1 is SEHNR and CDR2 is FQNEAQ (reference sequence). CDR3 amino acids: CASSPGNGNEQYF. CDR3 DNA sequence: TGTGCCAGCAGCCCCGGCAACGGTAACGAGCAGTACTTC.

The genes are TRBV5-4 and TRBJ2-5; TRBD2 might be the D (5 bases). V was clipped by 2 bases and J by 5 bases, with 13 bases between them. Germline loops: CDR1 SGHNT, CDR2 YYREEE (reference sequence). The CDR3 length is 14 residues. CDR3 loop: CASSFRGREETQYF. Written as DNA, the CDR3 is TGTGCCAGCAGCTTCCGGGGAAGAGAGGAGACCCAGTACTTC. Together with reference TRBV5-4 and TRBJ2-5, the CDR3 gives the full variable domain: ETGVTQSPTHLIKTRGQQVTLRCSSQSGHNTVSWYQQALGQGPQFIFQYYREEENGRGNFPPRFSGLQFPNYSSELNVNALELDDSALYLCASSFRGREETQYFGPGTRLLVL.

The J gene is TRBJ2-7, the V gene TRBV11-2; the match to TRBD2 covers 7 bases. Germline V gene data show CDR1 as SGHAT and CDR2 as FQNNGV. This CDR3 comprises 11 residues. After removal of 8 bases from V and 2 bases from J, the junction contained 0 bases not matched to a gene. The CDR3 is CASGRAYEQYF. The CDR3 nucleotides read TGTGCCAGCGGGAGGGCCTACGAGCAGTACTTC.

The rearrangement links TRBV5-8 to TRBJ1-5; D is unresolved. CDR1 and CDR2 from the germline V gene are SGHTS and YDEGEE. Trimming stripped 0 bases from V and 5 bases from J, with 9 bases between. The CDR3 runs to 14 residues. CDR3 amino acids: CASSLGQGYQPQHF. The CDR3 bases are TGTGCCAGCAGCTTGGGTCAAGGGTATCAGCCCCAGCATTTT.

This chain uses TRBV30 with TRBJ1-1; 7 positions agree with TRBD1. Per germline, CDR1 GTSNPN and CDR2 SVGIG (reference sequence). The CDR3 spans 11 residues. After removal of 5 bases from V and 4 bases from J, the junction contained 1 base not matched to a gene. Here the CDR3 reads CAWGTVTEAFF. The CDR3 coding sequence is TGTGCCTGGGGGACAGTCACTGAAGCTTTCTTT.